Listed below are T cell receptor beta chains from one sample, sequenced in a study of blood T cells in healthy people across ages. TCRdb recomputed calls from the 5' RACE reads with MiXCR, one row per CDR3 protein. The profile covers 800,000 or so distinct CDR3 sequences, with more than 35% appearing a single time and around a sixth taken by the ten largest. What was sequenced was blood. The receptor set was obtained from a man older than 75 in good health. Both conserved end residues are trimmed from each CDR3. Each record gives: D gene, V gene, J gene, CDR3 protein. D genes are given only for firm matches.

>-|TRBV7-9|TRBJ2-1
ASRPSALNEQF
>-|TRBV4-3|TRBJ2-7
ASSQEPEGAVTPFEQY
>-|TRBV5-1|TRBJ2-5
ASSLAYRAQETQY
>-|TRBV28|TRBJ1-6
ASSLSRTGGGSPLH
>-|TRBV4-3|TRBJ1-2
ASSGGFGGTNYGYT
>TRBD2|TRBV5-1|TRBJ2-1
ASSLAGTSANEQF
>TRBD1|TRBV27|TRBJ2-3
ASSSRDRGFTDTQY
>TRBD2|TRBV29-1|TRBJ2-6
SVGEGYSGANVLT
>-|TRBV10-2|TRBJ2-5
ASSVRARYQETQY
>-|TRBV2|TRBJ1-1
ATGGNKNTEAF
>-|TRBV7-9|TRBJ2-3
ASSLANRADTQY
>-|TRBV4-3|TRBJ2-1
ASSPGTGLENEQF
>-|TRBV4-2|TRBJ1-5
ASSQGAWGNQPQH
>-|TRBV5-1|TRBJ2-1
ASSPGGVRGSSYNEQF
>-|TRBV13|TRBJ1-1
ASGHGGNTEAF
>-|TRBV5-6|TRBJ2-5
ASSLIRETQY
>-|TRBV5-6|TRBJ1-2
ASSFKKNYGYT
>TRBD1|TRBV3-1|TRBJ2-3
ASSQVILGTVSTDTQY
>TRBD2|TRBV4-1|TRBJ2-7
ASSYLAGGLYEQY
>-|TRBV18|TRBJ2-7
ASSPTGRSGNEQY
>TRBD2|TRBV5-1|TRBJ2-1
ASSPGTSGTNEQF
>TRBD2|TRBV3-1|TRBJ2-7
ASSHLLAGRRAYEQY
>TRBD2|TRBV3-1|TRBJ2-7
ASSQGRSGGPGAYEQY
>TRBD1|TRBV6-5|TRBJ1-1
ASRLSGTGYAEAF
>-|TRBV27|TRBJ2-7
ASSPPYEQY
>-|TRBV9|-
ASSVEAGESETQY
>-|TRBV5-1|TRBJ2-6
ASSPRGQRET